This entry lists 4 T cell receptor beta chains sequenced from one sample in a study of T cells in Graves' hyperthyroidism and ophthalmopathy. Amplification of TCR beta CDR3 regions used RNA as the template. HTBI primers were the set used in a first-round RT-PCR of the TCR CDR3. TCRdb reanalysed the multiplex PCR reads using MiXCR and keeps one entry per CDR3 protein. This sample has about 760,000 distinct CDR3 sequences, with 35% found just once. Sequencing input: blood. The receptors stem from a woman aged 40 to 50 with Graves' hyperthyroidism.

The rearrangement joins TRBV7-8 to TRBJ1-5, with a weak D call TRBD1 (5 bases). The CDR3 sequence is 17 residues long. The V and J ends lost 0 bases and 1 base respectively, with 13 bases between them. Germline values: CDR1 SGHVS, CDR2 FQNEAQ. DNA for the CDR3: TGTGCCAGCAGCTTAGCGCTCGGGGGGATAAGCAATCAGCCCCAGCATTTT. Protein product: CASSLALGGISNQPQHF.

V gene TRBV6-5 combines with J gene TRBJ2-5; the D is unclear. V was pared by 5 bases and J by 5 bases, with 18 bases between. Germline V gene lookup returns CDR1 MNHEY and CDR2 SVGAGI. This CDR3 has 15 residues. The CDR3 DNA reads TGTGCCAGCAGTAATATTGCAGCCCCCGGGGAGACCCAGTACTTC. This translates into CASSNIAAPGETQYF.

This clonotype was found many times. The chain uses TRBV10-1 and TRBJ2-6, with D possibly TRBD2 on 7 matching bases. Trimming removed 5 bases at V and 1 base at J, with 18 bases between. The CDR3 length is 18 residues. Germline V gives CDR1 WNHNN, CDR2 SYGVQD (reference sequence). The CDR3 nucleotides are TGCGCCAGCAGTCCGGGGGGCAGATCTTATTCTGGGGCCAACGTCCTGACTTTC. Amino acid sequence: CASSPGGRSYSGANVLTF.

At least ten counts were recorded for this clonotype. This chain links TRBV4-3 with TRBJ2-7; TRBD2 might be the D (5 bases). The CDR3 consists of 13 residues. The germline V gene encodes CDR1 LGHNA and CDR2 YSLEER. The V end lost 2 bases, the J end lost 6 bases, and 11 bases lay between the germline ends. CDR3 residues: CASSQTGSLEQYF. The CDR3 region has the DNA TGCGCCAGCAGCCAAACGGGGTCCCTCGAGCAGTACTTC.